The 18 T cell receptor beta chains presented below share a single source sample, sequenced in a study of blood T cell repertoires in COVID-19. Libraries were prepared by immunoSEQ multiplex PCR; TCRdb keeps only in-frame clonotypes and omits some of them. Among 96,000 or so clones listed, approximately 90% were seen once. Sequencing was done on a sample of peripheral blood. The receptors here all came from a woman of 80 years or more with acute or convalescent COVID-19.

The chain has TRBV5-5 and TRBJ2-5, with 10 bases lining up with TRBD1. V lost 3 bases, J lost 4 bases, and 6 bases stayed unmatched. The CDR3 runs 15 residues. Germline lookup yields CDR1 SGHKS and CDR2 YYEKEE (reference sequence). The DNA for the CDR3 is TGTGCCAGCAGCTGGGACAGGGGAATCGGAGAGACCCAGTACTTC. Residues: CASSWDRGIGETQYF.

CDR3 nucleotide sequence: TGTGCCAGCAGCACCCGGACAGGGGGCGGGACTGAAGCTTTCTTT. This encodes CASSTRTGGGTEAFF. The rearrangement links TRBV9 to TRBJ1-1; 11 bases are shared with TRBD1. In germline, CDR1 is SGDLS, CDR2 YYNGEE. CDR3 length: 15 residues. The ends lost 4 bases at V and 5 bases at J; junction bases unmatched: 7.

The chain combines TRBV7-2 with TRBJ1-3, with D perhaps TRBD1 (6 bases). The CDR3 is 17 residues long. Trimming took off 1 base at V and 4 bases at J, with 17 bases between the two ends. Germline V CDR1 and CDR2: SGHTA, FQGNSA. The CDR3 coding sequence is TGTGCCAGCAGCTTAGTGACTACCAGGGGCATAGGAAACACCATATATTTT. Its translation is CASSLVTTRGIGNTIYF.

The rearrangement uses TRBV6-5 and TRBJ1-4, with 7 bases aligning to TRBD1. Unmatched junction bases numbered 4, after V lost 5 bases and J lost 7 bases. Germline assignment: CDR1 MNHEY and CDR2 SVGAGI. The CDR3 runs 13 residues. This chain's CDR3 is CASSNRGSEKLFF. Written as DNA, the CDR3 is TGTGCCAGCAGTAACAGGGGTAGTGAAAAACTGTTTTTT.

V usage is TRBV30 and J usage is TRBJ2-3, with no clear D. The CDR3 consists of 14 residues. V was cut by 3 bases and J by 2 bases, with 12 bases left in between. Germline CDR1 and CDR2: GTSNPN and SVGIG (reference sequence). DNA of the CDR3: TGTGCCTGGAGGGTAGGCGGATTCACAGATACGCAGTATTTT. Protein product: CAWRVGGFTDTQYF.

This clone turned up a few times. The chain employs TRBV5-1 and TRBJ2-1, with a possible D match to TRBD2 (6 bases). CDR1 is SGHRS and CDR2 is YFSETQ in the germline V gene. V lost 4 bases and J 7 bases, leaving 15 bases between the germline ends. The CDR3 spans 14 residues. DNA of the CDR3: TGCGCCAGCAGCACCCTTCCGGGGGAGAATGAGCAGTTCTTC. Translated, it gives CASSTLPGENEQFF.

The chain uses TRBV27 and TRBJ1-2, with TRBD1 as a possible D gene (5 bases). V was pared by 3 bases and J by 5 bases, with 16 bases between. The CDR3 runs 15 residues. CDR1 and CDR2 from the germline V gene are MNHEY and SMNVEV (reference sequence). The CDR3 nucleotides are TGTGCCAGCAGTTTCAAGGCAGGGTATGTTTATGGCTACACCTTC. Translated, it gives CASSFKAGYVYGYTF.

In this sample, this clone turned up once. The chain employs TRBV30 and TRBJ1-2; TRBD1 agrees at 8 bases. Germline assignment: CDR1 GTSNPN and CDR2 SVGIG (reference sequence). The CDR3 is 13 residues long. J lost 8 bases, V lost 3 bases, and 8 bases had no gene match. The CDR3 nucleotides read TGTGCCTGGAGCCCGGGACAGGAGCTAGGCTACACCTTC. This translates into CAWSPGQELGYTF.

The CDR3 DNA sequence: TGTGCCACCTCCAGCACCGGGGAGCTGTTTTTT. Its protein product is CATSSTGELFF. This sequence joins TRBV24-1 and TRBJ2-2; D remains ambiguous. The germline V gene encodes CDR1 KGHDR and CDR2 SFDVKD. The CDR3 covers 11 residues. V lost 9 bases and J lost 4, with 5 bases in between.

The count of this clone is one. The chain recombines TRBV18 with TRBJ2-7; no clear D. Trimming took off 0 bases at V and 0 bases at J, with 9 bases between the two ends. The CDR3 contains 15 residues. The germline V gene encodes CDR1 KGHSH and CDR2 LQKENI. CDR3 sequence reads: CASSPPARSSYEQYF. As DNA, the CDR3 is TGTGCCAGCTCACCACCAGCCCGCTCCTCCTACGAGCAGTACTTC. The complete variable domain, with remaining parts taken from reference TRBV18 and TRBJ2-7, reads NAGVMQNPRHLVRRRGQEARLRCSPMKGHSHVYWYRQLPEEGLKFMVYLQKENIIDESGMPKERFSAEFPKEGPSILRIQQVVRGDSAAYFCASSPPARSSYEQYFGPGTRLTVT.

The chain joins TRBV12-3 or TRBV12-4 to TRBJ1-1; 11 nucleotides align to TRBD1. This CDR3 is 13 amino acids long. Trimming cost V 8 bases and J 3 bases; bases outside gene matches: 2. The CDR3 DNA reads TGTGCCAGCTGGGACAGGGGGGACACTGAAGCTTTCTTT. Translated: CASWDRGDTEAFF.

Written as DNA, the CDR3 is TGTGCCAGCAGCTCTACAGGGGTAAATCAGCCCCAGCATTTT. Encoded protein: CASSSTGVNQPQHF. The J gene is TRBJ1-5, the V gene TRBV7-2; 7 bases are shared with TRBD1. Germline CDR1 reads SGHTA; CDR2 reads FQGNSA. V shed 4 bases and J 4 bases; nucleotides not matched to a gene: 4. The CDR3 is 14 amino acids.

A remark on this clone: The identical CDR3 is also encoded by other nucleotide sequences in the sample. This chain connects TRBV24-1 to TRBJ2-3; TRBD2 aligns across 9 bases. There are 15 residues in the CDR3. Germline lookup yields CDR1 KGHDR and CDR2 SFDVKD. The ends lost 3 bases at V and 1 base at J; junction bases unmatched: 1. This CDR3 is CATSDPSGGTDTQYF. The CDR3 region has the DNA TGTGCCACCAGTGATCCTAGCGGGGGCACAGATACGCAGTATTTT.

This chain uses TRBV7-3 with TRBJ2-3; possible D gene TRBD1, 5 bases. The CDR3 loop spans 15 amino acids. V lost 2 bases to trimming and J lost 1 base, with 10 bases between them. Germline-derived CDR1 and CDR2 are SGHTA and FQGTGA. The CDR3 loop is CASSLVGPGTDTQYF. In DNA form, the CDR3 reads TGTGCCAGCAGCTTAGTGGGGCCTGGCACAGATACGCAGTATTTT.

The chain combines TRBV6-2 or TRBV6-3 with TRBJ1-2; D might be TRBD1 (6 bases). Between the trimmed V and J ends, which lost 1 base and 8 bases, there was a span of 8 bases. This CDR3 spans 12 amino acids. Germline CDR1 is MNHEY and CDR2 is SVGEGT. The chain's CDR3 is CASSYFRGGYTF. CDR3 coding DNA: TGTGCCAGCAGTTACTTCAGGGGAGGCTACACCTTC.

The chain links TRBV10-3 to TRBJ2-5; D possibly corresponds to TRBD2 (7 bases). V was shortened by 2 bases and J by 2 bases, with 12 bases between the two germline ends. Germline V gives CDR1 ENHRY, CDR2 SYGVKD. This CDR3 region has 15 residues. CDR3 bases: TGTGCCATCAGTGAGGGGGCGGGGGCACAAGAGACCCAGTACTTC. It yields the protein CAISEGAGAQETQYF.

The rearrangement uses TRBV27 and TRBJ1-1; no definite D call. V lost 3 bases and J lost 1, with 15 bases in between. Germline lookup yields CDR1 MNHEY and CDR2 SMNVEV (reference sequence). The CDR3 totals 16 residues. For the CDR3, the DNA is TGTGCCAGCAGTTTCCTTCGTGGAGCGTCGAACACTGAAGCTTTCTTT. Protein product: CASSFLRGASNTEAFF.

The rearrangement links TRBV29-1 to TRBJ2-3; possibly TRBD2 for D (7 bases). CDR1 SQVTM and CDR2 ANQGSEA come from the germline V gene. The CDR3 totals 16 residues. V was cut by 4 bases and J by 2 bases, with 19 bases left in between. CDR3 DNA: TGCAGCGTTGGGGGACACGGGACTACCGACACAGATACGCAGTATTTT. As protein: CSVGGHGTTDTDTQYF.